A single T cell receptor beta chain is shown here with its context. The repertoire was sequenced with immunoSEQ multiplex PCR; TCRdb's copy has only in-frame clones and lacks some. Of over 100,000 clones listed, less than 95% are singletons. J lost 10 bases, V lost 0 bases, and 8 bases had no gene match. The CDR3 loop spans 16 amino acids. Germline lookup yields CDR1 LGHNA and CDR2 YNFKEQ. The data are from a study of T cell responses to AZD1222 COVID-19 vaccine. The J gene is TRBJ2-1, the V gene TRBV4-2; TRBD2 aligns across 11 bases. This receptor was taken from an adult in good health. Specimen: peripheral blood, collected on day 0 of AZD1222 vaccination. CDR3 amino acids: CASSQDLGLAVGEQFF. DNA of the CDR3: TGTGCCAGCAGCCAAGATCTGGGACTAGCGGTTGGGGAGCAGTTCTTC.